These T cell receptor beta chains were read from a single sample in a study of a mutant IDH1 vaccine in newly diagnosed glioma. The assay was immunoSEQ multiplex PCR, and TCRdb's table has in-frame clones only and misses some. The sample includes about 60,000 clones, roughly 76% of them seen just once. The antigens these receptors bind are not known. Sequenced material: PBMCs, taken from a glioma patient whose treatment included an IDH1 peptide vaccine. These receptors came from a middle-aged man with glioma. The CDR3 runs from the conserved cysteine through the conserved F or W. Each record gives: clone size, D gene, J gene, V gene, CDR3 protein, CDR3 DNA. D genes are given only for firm matches. Size is stated for part of the rows, as once, few or many counts, or as a class when the clone is expanded.

clone_size: .
d_call: TRBD1
j_call: TRBJ2-7
v_call: TRBV11-3
cdr3_aa: CASSYWDRASEQYF
cdr3_nt: TGTGCCAGCAGTTACTGGGACAGGGCAAGCGAGCAGTACTTC

clone_size: .
d_call: TRBD1
j_call: TRBJ2-1
v_call: TRBV19
cdr3_aa: CASSINPGTGRYNEQFF
cdr3_nt: TGTGCCAGTAGTATAAATCCCGGGACAGGGAGGTACAATGAGCAGTTCTTC

clone_size: .
d_call: .
j_call: TRBJ2-5
v_call: TRBV15
cdr3_aa: CATRRGLGETQYF
cdr3_nt: TGTGCCACCAGAAGAGGTTTGGGAGAGACCCAGTACTTC

clone_size: .
d_call: .
j_call: TRBJ1-2
v_call: TRBV2
cdr3_aa: CASGDRYGYTF
cdr3_nt: TGTGCCAGCGGAGACAGATATGGCTACACCTTC

clone_size: .
d_call: TRBD2
j_call: TRBJ2-2
v_call: TRBV11-2
cdr3_aa: CASSLEWGGGELFF
cdr3_nt: TGTGCCAGCAGCTTAGAATGGGGCGGGGGTGAGCTGTTTTTT

clone_size: .
d_call: .
j_call: TRBJ2-3
v_call: TRBV6-1
cdr3_aa: CASKVGSSSDTQYF
cdr3_nt: TGTGCCAGCAAGGTCGGGAGCAGCTCAGATACGCAGTATTTT

clone_size: .
d_call: .
j_call: TRBJ2-5
v_call: TRBV28
cdr3_aa: CASSLSAEETQYF
cdr3_nt: TGTGCCAGCAGTTTATCGGCGGAAGAGACCCAGTACTTC

clone_size: .
d_call: .
j_call: TRBJ1-4
v_call: TRBV5-6
cdr3_aa: CASSLAQGKKLFF
cdr3_nt: TGTGCCAGCAGCTTGGCCCAGGGCAAAAAACTGTTTTTT

clone_size: once
d_call: TRBD1
j_call: TRBJ2-4
v_call: TRBV28
cdr3_aa: CASSSITGQGVVKNIQYF
cdr3_nt: TGTGCCAGCAGTTCCATAACGGGACAGGGGGTCGTCAAAAACATTCAGTACTTC

clone_size: .
d_call: .
j_call: TRBJ2-7
v_call: TRBV2
cdr3_aa: CASSKGHLYEQYF
cdr3_nt: TGTGCCAGCAGTAAGGGACATCTCTACGAGCAGTACTTC

clone_size: once
d_call: TRBD2
j_call: TRBJ2-4
v_call: TRBV19
cdr3_aa: CASSILPSGSPGIQYF
cdr3_nt: TGTGCCAGTAGTATCCTCCCTAGCGGGAGCCCGGGCATTCAGTACTTC

clone_size: .
d_call: .
j_call: TRBJ2-1
v_call: TRBV4-3
cdr3_aa: CASSQDHGRSSYNEQFF
cdr3_nt: TGCGCCAGCAGCCAAGATCACGGGCGTAGCTCCTACAATGAGCAGTTCTTC

clone_size: few
d_call: .
j_call: TRBJ1-1
v_call: TRBV9
cdr3_aa: CASSETVRSEAFF
cdr3_nt: TGTGCCAGCAGCGAGACAGTTAGATCTGAAGCTTTCTTT

clone_size: .
d_call: .
j_call: TRBJ2-5
v_call: TRBV6-1
cdr3_aa: CASSPGGLKETQYF
cdr3_nt: TGTGCCAGCAGCCCCGGGGGCTTGAAAGAGACCCAGTACTTC

clone_size: .
d_call: TRBD1
j_call: TRBJ1-4
v_call: TRBV29-1
cdr3_aa: CSVGQGVEKLFF
cdr3_nt: TGCAGCGTTGGACAGGGAGTAGAAAAACTGTTTTTT

clone_size: .
d_call: .
j_call: TRBJ1-1
v_call: TRBV5-1
cdr3_aa: CASSLNPQGPNTEAFF
cdr3_nt: TGCGCCAGCAGCTTGAATCCGCAGGGGCCGAACACTGAAGCTTTCTTT

clone_size: .
d_call: .
j_call: TRBJ2-3
v_call: TRBV2
cdr3_aa: CASSPRSPTDTQYF
cdr3_nt: TGTGCCAGCAGTCCTAGGAGTCCCACAGATACGCAGTATTTT

clone_size: .
d_call: .
j_call: TRBJ1-6
v_call: TRBV9
cdr3_aa: CASSVAMDSNSPLHF
cdr3_nt: TGTGCCAGCAGCGTAGCTATGGACAGCAATTCACCCCTCCACTTT

clone_size: .
d_call: TRBD2
j_call: TRBJ2-5
v_call: TRBV5-6
cdr3_aa: CASSLGSGGGGTQYF
cdr3_nt: TGTGCCAGCAGCTTGGGTAGCGGGGGAGGTGGGACCCAGTACTTC

clone_size: .
d_call: .
j_call: TRBJ1-5
v_call: TRBV30
cdr3_aa: CAWSRAGISNQPQHF
cdr3_nt: TGTGCCTGGAGCAGGGCTGGGATTAGCAATCAGCCCCAGCATTTT

clone_size: .
d_call: .
j_call: TRBJ2-7
v_call: TRBV10-1
cdr3_aa: CASSFSLAGSYEQYF
cdr3_nt: TGCGCCAGCAGTTTCTCCCTGGCGGGCTCCTACGAGCAGTACTTC

clone_size: .
d_call: .
j_call: TRBJ2-3
v_call: TRBV5-1
cdr3_aa: CASSFEGGHPIPPTQYF
cdr3_nt: TGCGCCAGCAGCTTTGAGGGGGGGCACCCCATCCCCCCTACGCAGTATTTT

clone_size: .
d_call: TRBD1
j_call: TRBJ1-5
v_call: TRBV18
cdr3_aa: CASSPLDRLGNQPQHF
cdr3_nt: TGTGCCAGCTCACCCCTGGACAGGTTAGGCAATCAGCCCCAGCATTTT